Detailed here is one T cell receptor (beta chain). The antigen is undetermined. This sample was taken from a study of T-cell reconstitution after alpha-beta-depleted transplantation in children. Unique molecular identifiers were used to barcode this TCRbeta library. A single record per CDR3 protein comes from TCRdb applying MiXCR to the PCR reads. The sample lists approximately 500,000 distinct CDR3 sequences; approximately 30% were seen once. Germline V gene sequence: CDR1 DFQATT, CDR2 SNEGSKA (reference sequence). V lost 0 bases, J lost 4 bases, and 16 bases lay in between. The CDR3 spans 15 residues. Study-level points and caveats: Several hundred rapidly expanded clones from non-depleted graft cells reportedly supplied alpha-beta T cells about two months post-transplant. Newly produced T cells mostly provided counts and TCRbeta diversity after one year, as hyperexpanded clones declined. At day 60, the high TCRbeta diversity found in some patients originated from recipient T cells and thymic progenitors that had survived.

The rearrangement uses TRBV20-1 and TRBJ2-7; D possibly corresponds to TRBD1 (6 bases). The sequence was obtained from a boy in the first two years of life with Wiskott-Aldrich syndrome, due to receive a stem cell transplant. The sequencing used PBMCs, collected before TCRalphabeta/CD19-depleted stem cell transplant. CDR3 protein: CSARETGKRGYEQYF. CDR3 sequence (DNA): TGCAGTGCTAGAGAAACGGGCAAGAGGGGGTACGAGCAGTACTTC.